These 26 T cell receptor beta chains share one sample of origin, sequenced in a study of regulatory T cells in long-lasting Graves disease. Time point specified: newly diagnosed GD, antithyroid drugs for less than 3 months. The TCR library was prepared using RNA isolated from PBMCs. To make TCR beta libraries, researchers used iRepertoire HTBI primers and Arm-PCR of CDR3 regions. Using its own MiXCR run on the multiplex PCR reads, TCRdb lists one record per CDR3 protein. The repertoire holds fewer than 650,000 distinct CDR3 sequences, with around 16% as singletons. These data were likewise used in another study, on T cells in Graves' hyperthyroidism and ophthalmopathy.

The source was peripheral blood mononuclear cells (PBMCs), collected at new diagnosis, from a patient treated with antithyroid drugs. Source of these receptors: a young man with Graves disease.

The chain is built from TRBV7-8 and TRBJ2-1; 8 bases align to TRBD2. With 6 bases clipped from V and 2 bases from J, the junction kept 9 bases outside the gene matches. The CDR3 spans 16 residues. In germline, CDR1 is SGHVS, CDR2 FQNEAQ. The CDR3 is CASSSPGGVTYNEQFF. In DNA form, the CDR3 reads TGTGCCAGCAGTTCCCCGGGGGGGGTGACCTACAATGAGCAGTTCTTC.

This clonotype was counted many times. The chain joins TRBV7-9 to TRBJ2-7, with D perhaps TRBD1 (6 bases). The CDR3 totals 15 residues. Per the germline V gene, CDR1 is SEHNR and CDR2 is FQNEAQ (reference sequence). V lost 1 base and J 2 bases, leaving 12 bases between the germline ends. The CDR3 DNA sequence: TGTGCCAGCAGCTTAGGAGGGGGATTTCCCTACGAGCAGTACTTC. This encodes CASSLGGGFPYEQYF.

Turning to this clonotype: A much larger clone lies one base from this, so it may be a read error. The J gene is TRBJ1-1, the V gene TRBV3-1, with 10 bases matching TRBD1. CDR3 length: 15 amino acids. CDR1 is LGHDT and CDR2 is YNNKEL in the germline V gene (reference sequence). V gave up 3 bases and J gave up 7 bases; unmatched junction bases: 8. The CDR3 protein is CASSHPGQGRSEAFF. The CDR3 nucleotides read TGTGCCAGCAGCCATCCGGGACAGGGGAGGAGTGAAGCTTTCTTT.

The rearrangement uses TRBV4-2 and TRBJ2-1, with 13 bases matching TRBD2. Germline V gives CDR1 LGHNA, CDR2 YNFKEQ. Unmatched junction bases numbered 7, after V lost 11 bases and J lost 3 bases. The CDR3 totals 15 residues. The CDR3 DNA reads TGTGCCGTCAGGACTAGCGGGAGTGACTACAATGAGCAGTTCTTC. Translated: CAVRTSGSDYNEQFF.

In its sample, this clonotype was seen many times. This chain connects TRBV11-3 to TRBJ1-1; TRBD1 matches at 7 bases. With 3 bases clipped from V and 4 bases from J, the junction kept 5 bases outside the gene matches. The CDR3 consists of 14 residues. From germline, CDR1 is SGHNT and CDR2 YENEEA. The CDR3 loop is CASSLTGYGTEAFF. The CDR3, as DNA: TGTGCCAGCAGCTTGACAGGGTATGGCACTGAAGCTTTCTTT.

This clonotype has only a few counts. The rearrangement links TRBV20-1 to TRBJ2-7; D not certain. CDR1 DFQATT and CDR2 SNEGSKA come from the germline V gene (reference sequence). The V gene lost 0 bases and the J gene lost 2 bases, with 11 bases spanning the gap. The CDR3 totals 14 residues. Here the CDR3 DNA reads TGCAGTGCTAGAGAGGTAACCGCCGCCTACGAGCAGTACTTC. Protein sequence: CSAREVTAAYEQYF.

This clonotype has more than one count but fewer than ten. This sequence joins TRBV19 and TRBJ2-2; 7 bases align to TRBD1. The CDR3 runs to 14 residues. V dropped 3 bases and J dropped 3; count of bases not matched to a gene: 1. CDR1 and CDR2 (germline): LNHDA, SQIVND (reference sequence). Here the CDR3 reads CASSIGQDTGELFF. The CDR3 DNA is TGTGCCAGTAGTATTGGACAGGACACCGGGGAGCTGTTTTTT.

This clonotype was seen a few times. The chain combines TRBV9 with TRBJ2-1; unclear D gene. The CDR3 has 15 amino acids. Germline CDR1 SGDLS, CDR2 YYNGEE. V was pared by 4 bases and J by 5 bases, with 16 bases between. This chain's CDR3 is CASSQFSGKNNEQFF. CDR3 sequence (DNA): TGTGCCAGCAGCCAGTTTTCTGGGAAGAACAATGAGCAGTTCTTC. Full variable domain (remainder filled in from reference TRBV9 and TRBJ2-1): DSGVTQTPKHLITATGQRVTLRCSPRSGDLSVYWYQQSLDQGLQFLIQYYNGEERAKGNILERFSAQQFPDLHSELNLSSLELGDSALYFCASSQFSGKNNEQFFGPGTRLTVL.

In the case of this clonotype: The germline gene is not matched at one end of the junction; a read error may be the cause. CDR3 sequence reads: CAGSGTDSGRSYNEQFF. For the CDR3, the DNA is TGTGCCGGCAGCGGGACGGACAGCGGGCGCTCCTACAATGAGCAGTTCTTC. The rearrangement joins TRBV5-6 to TRBJ2-1; a possible D gene is TRBD2 (7 bases). Germline V gene sequence: CDR1 SGHDT, CDR2 YYEEEE. The CDR3 sequence is 17 residues long.

This clonotype was seen only a few times. The chain recombines TRBV6-1 with TRBJ1-2; TRBD1 matches 8 bases. Per germline, CDR1 MNHNS and CDR2 SASEGT. This CDR3 region has 14 residues. After removal of 6 bases from V and 2 bases from J, the junction contained 5 bases not matched to a gene. This CDR3 is CASRETGANYGYTF. CDR3 nucleotide sequence: TGTGCCAGCAGAGAGACAGGGGCAAACTATGGCTACACCTTC.

This clonotype was counted at least ten times. V gene TRBV30 combines with J gene TRBJ2-5; maybe TRBD2 (6 bases). V lost 1 base and J lost 3, with 12 bases in between. CDR1 and CDR2 from the germline V gene are GTSNPN and SVGIG (reference sequence). The length of the CDR3 is 14 residues. CDR3: CAWSGDLDEETQYF. CDR3 bases: TGTGCCTGGAGTGGGGACTTGGATGAAGAGACCCAGTACTTC.

This chain links TRBV9 with TRBJ2-1, with TRBD2 matching 8 bases. V was pared by 2 bases and J by 7 bases, with 8 bases of the junction left unmatched. Germline CDR1 reads SGDLS; CDR2 reads YYNGEE. The CDR3 totals 15 residues. The CDR3 DNA reads as TGTGCCAGCAGCGTGAGCGGGAGTGTCGGTAATGAGCAGTTCTTC. Protein sequence: CASSVSGSVGNEQFF.

This clonotype was seen at least ten times. The chain couples TRBV7-9 to TRBJ2-7; TRBD1 agrees at 9 bases. The germline gives CDR1 SEHNR, CDR2 FQNEAQ (reference sequence). J was trimmed by 2 bases and V by 3 bases; bases with no gene match: 5. There are 15 residues in the CDR3. The CDR3 DNA is TGTGCCAGCAGCTTTCCCGGGACAGGGACCTACGAGCAGTACTTC. Translating gives CASSFPGTGTYEQYF.

Only a few counts were recorded for this clonotype. The V gene is TRBV13, the J gene TRBJ2-3; D possibly corresponds to TRBD2 (5 bases). Germline values: CDR1 PRHDT, CDR2 FYEKMQ (reference sequence). The V end lost 7 bases, the J end lost 1 base, and 12 bases lay between the germline ends. This CDR3 comprises 14 residues. The CDR3 is CASILGGGTDTQYF. The DNA for the CDR3 is TGTGCCAGCATTCTAGGAGGTGGCACAGATACGCAGTATTTT.

Many counts were recorded for this clonotype. This chain connects TRBV5-1 to TRBJ2-3; the match to TRBD1 covers 9 bases. Unmatched junction bases numbered 13, after V lost 4 bases and J lost 1 base. CDR3 size: 18 residues. The germline V gene has CDR1 SGHRS and CDR2 YFSETQ. The CDR3 loop reads CASSIGQGPAGGTDTQYF. The CDR3, as DNA: TGCGCCAGCAGCATCGGACAGGGGCCCGCGGGGGGCACAGATACGCAGTATTTT. Based on the CDR3 plus reference TRBV5-1 and TRBJ2-3, the full variable domain is KAGVTQTPRYLIKTRGQQVTLSCSPISGHRSVSWYQQTPGQGLQFLFEYFSETQRNKGNFPGRFSGRQFSNSRSEMNVSTLELGDSALYLCASSIGQGPAGGTDTQYFGPGTRLTVL.

This clonotype was picked up many times. V usage is TRBV20-1 and J usage is TRBJ1-6; 7 positions match TRBD1. Germline V gene sequence: CDR1 DFQATT, CDR2 SNEGSKA (reference sequence). The V gene end was trimmed by 5 bases and the J gene end by 7 bases; junction bases not matched to a gene: 11. The CDR3 is 15 amino acids. The CDR3 here is CSAGRGGDRNSPLHF. Written as DNA, the CDR3 is TGCAGTGCTGGCCGTGGGGGGGACAGAAATTCACCCCTCCACTTT.

This clonotype was observed at least ten times. This chain joins TRBV28 and TRBJ2-7; no clear D. CDR1 MDHEN and CDR2 SYDVKM come from the germline V gene. The CDR3 is made up of 10 amino acids. The ends were cut back, 2 bases at V and 5 bases at J, with 1 base in the middle. CDR3 region: CASSLHEQYF. The CDR3 DNA reads TGTGCCAGCAGTTTACACGAGCAGTACTTC. The entire variable domain, with the rest obtained from reference TRBV28 and TRBJ2-7, is as follows: DVKVTQSSRYLVKRTGEKVFLECVQDMDHENMFWYRQDPGLGLRLIYFSYDVKMKEKGDIPEGYSVSREKKERFSLILESASTNQTSMYLCASSLHEQYFGPGTRLTVT.

The table lists this clonotype with a few counts. This chain joins TRBV6-1 and TRBJ2-2; 12 nucleotides match TRBD2. The V gene's germline CDR1 is MNHNS and CDR2 SASEGT. This CDR3 has 15 amino acids. V gave up 5 bases and J gave up 6 bases; unmatched junction bases: 4. For the CDR3, the DNA is TGTGCCAGCAGTCTAGCGGGAGGGCCCCCCGGGGAGCTGTTTTTT. It yields the protein CASSLAGGPPGELFF.

The rearrangement joins TRBV7-2 to TRBJ1-6; perhaps TRBD1 as D (5 bases). V lost 5 bases to trimming and J lost 4 bases, with 18 bases between them. The CDR3 covers 17 residues. CDR1 is SGHTA and CDR2 is FQGNSA in the germline V gene. In DNA form, the CDR3 reads TGTGCCAGCAGCCAGGGATTTTCGATGGTGTATAATTCACCCCTCCACTTT. This gives the protein CASSQGFSMVYNSPLHF.

This clonotype was counted at least ten times. The V call is TRBV11-2, the J call TRBJ2-1, with D possibly called TRBD1 or TRBD2 (5 bases each). Germline CDR1 is SGHAT and CDR2 is FQNNGV. This CDR3 is built from 14 residues. V dropped 8 bases and J dropped 2 bases, with 13 bases sitting between them. The DNA for the CDR3 is TGTGCCAGCCGAGGGGCCGGGGCCTACAATGAGCAGTTCTTC. This translates into CASRGAGAYNEQFF.

This chain connects TRBV6-1 to TRBJ2-3; 7 bases fit TRBD2. The germline gives CDR1 MNHNS, CDR2 SASEGT. Trimming removed 9 bases from V and 2 bases from J; junction bases left unmatched: 11. The CDR3 runs 15 residues. The CDR3 protein is CASGEAGTATDTQYF. The DNA for the CDR3 is TGTGCCAGTGGGGAAGCGGGAACCGCCACAGATACGCAGTATTTT.

This clonotype was counted a few times. The chain recombines TRBV19 with TRBJ2-6; D is ambiguous. The CDR3 spans 15 residues. V was cut by 2 bases and J by 1 base, with 6 bases left in between. Germline CDR1 reads LNHDA; CDR2 reads SQIVND (reference sequence). In nucleotides, the CDR3 is TGTGCCAGTAGTATACCCCTATCTGGGGCCAACGTCCTGACTTTC. It yields the protein CASSIPLSGANVLTF. Complete variable domain (other parts from reference TRBV19 and TRBJ2-6): DGGITQSPKYLFRKEGQNVTLSCEQNLNHDAMYWYRQDPGQGLRLIYYSQIVNDFQKGDIAEGYSVSREKKESFPLTVTSAQKNPTAFYLCASSIPLSGANVLTFGAGSRLTVL.

This clonotype has ten or more counts. The CDR3 sequence is CASSHLTSGSNEQFF. In DNA form, the CDR3 reads TGTGCCAGCAGCCACTTGACTAGCGGGAGCAATGAGCAGTTCTTC. This chain connects TRBV14 to TRBJ2-1, with TRBD2 matching over 12 bases. The CDR3 is made up of 15 amino acids. Germline CDR1 and CDR2: SGHDN and FVKESK. V was clipped by 3 bases and J by 6 bases; unmatched bases: 3.

This clonotype was observed a few times. This chain uses TRBV9 with TRBJ2-7; the match to TRBD1 covers 7 bases. Looked up from germline, CDR1 is SGDLS and CDR2 is YYNGEE. This CDR3 spans 14 amino acids. V trimming: 0 bases; J trimming: 5 bases; junction bases outside the gene matches: 5. The chain's CDR3 is CASSVGHRGDEQYF. CDR3 DNA sequence: TGTGCCAGCAGCGTAGGGCACAGGGGTGACGAGCAGTACTTC.

With regard to this clonotype: Germline and junction disagree at one end, which may indicate a read error. The chain has TRBV20-1 and TRBJ1-1; D gene ambiguous. Germline CDR1 DFQATT, CDR2 SNEGSKA (reference sequence). This CDR3 is built from 14 residues. DNA of the CDR3: TGCAGTGCTAGGTCGAGTTCCATGAACGCTGAAGCTTTCTTT. Protein: CSARSSSMNAEAFF.

This clonotype was observed a few times. DNA for the CDR3: TGTGCCAGCAGCTTGTTTACGAGCACAGATACGCAGTATTTT. Protein sequence: CASSLFTSTDTQYF. The chain carries TRBV5-4 and TRBJ2-3; D not certain. From germline, CDR1 is SGHNT and CDR2 YYREEE (reference sequence). CDR3 size: 14 residues. Deletions cut 1 base from V and 0 bases from J, with 6 bases between.